The present T cell receptor beta chain was sequenced within a study of blood T cells in healthy people across ages. The CDR3 has 12 amino acids. Germline V gene lookup returns CDR1 KGHSH and CDR2 LQKENI. Trimming took off 1 base at V and 5 bases at J, with 6 bases between the two ends. Together with a sample-barcoded 5' primer, a J-beta primer mix was included in a second PCR lasting roughly 6 to 12 cycles. TCRdb re-analysed the 5' RACE reads in MiXCR, keeping a single row per CDR3 protein. The data show some 730,000 distinct CDR3 sequences, 22% seen once. This sequence was found in a man between 65 and 85 years old in good health. The specimen was blood. V and J are TRBV18 and TRBJ2-7, with TRBD2 as a possible D gene (6 bases). The CDR3 DNA sequence: TGTGCCAGCTCACCACGCGGGAACGAGCAGTACTTC. The encoded protein is CASSPRGNEQYF.